These 10 T cell receptor beta chains were all obtained from the same sample, sequenced in a study of T cells after posttransplantation cyclophosphamide. Cells defined as naive were viable CD3+CD4+ or CD3+CD8+ and CCR7+CD45RA+CD45RO-CD95-CD27+CD28+. Produced via immunoSEQ multiplex PCR; TCRdb's table is partial and in-frame only. Here the sample spans tens of thousands of clones, 90% to 95% being singletons. Sequenced input: naive CD4+ T cells sorted from blood. Every receptor here comes from a man younger than 45 in good health and a related stem cell transplant donor.

The CDR3 here is CASRSGNEKLFF. The CDR3, as DNA: TGCGCCAGCAGATCAGGAAATGAAAAACTGTTTTTT. J is TRBJ1-4 and V is TRBV5-1; D ambiguous. The germline V gene has CDR1 SGHRS and CDR2 YFSETQ. The CDR3 spans 12 residues. V was clipped by 5 bases and J by 5 bases, with 7 bases between them.

The gene calls are TRBV5-4 and TRBJ1-1; no firm D call. V lost 2 bases to trimming and J lost 6 bases, with 5 bases between them. The CDR3 has 11 amino acids. Looked up from germline, CDR1 is SGHNT and CDR2 is YYREEE (reference sequence). The CDR3 region has the DNA TGTGCCAGCAGCTTTATGTCTGAAGCTTTCTTT. Translated, it gives CASSFMSEAFF.

V is TRBV18 and J is TRBJ2-2; tentative D call: TRBD1 (5 bases). The CDR3 totals 12 residues. With 4 bases removed from V and 9 bases from J, the gap between germline ends came to 9 bases. Per germline, CDR1 KGHSH and CDR2 LQKENI. CDR3 sequence reads: CASSRYRWELFF. The CDR3 DNA reads TGTGCCAGCTCACGGTACAGGTGGGAGCTGTTTTTT.

The chain recombines TRBV18 with TRBJ2-5; maybe TRBD2 (6 bases). This CDR3 is 15 amino acids long. The V and J ends lost 3 bases and 4 bases respectively, with 15 bases between them. CDR1 is KGHSH and CDR2 is LQKENI in the germline V gene. CDR3 sequence reads: CASSPPGNSGETQYF. The CDR3 DNA follows: TGTGCCAGCTCACCCCCGGGCAATAGCGGAGAGACCCAGTACTTC.

V and J are TRBV7-3 and TRBJ1-1; D is possibly TRBD1 (6 bases). The length of the CDR3 is 14 residues. Looked up from germline, CDR1 is SGHTA and CDR2 is FQGTGA. Trimming took 2 bases from V and 1 from J, leaving 8 bases between them. The CDR3 loop reads CASSLGRGNTEAFF. The CDR3 nucleotides are TGTGCCAGCAGCTTAGGCAGGGGGAACACTGAAGCTTTCTTT.

The V gene is TRBV7-2, the J gene TRBJ1-2; maybe TRBD1 (6 bases). The CDR3 loop spans 15 amino acids. V gave up 4 bases and J gave up 2 bases, with 14 bases separating them. Germline V CDR1 and CDR2: SGHTA, FQGNSA. The CDR3 nucleotides read TGTGCCAGCAGCTCAGCCCCGGACAGAAACTATGGCTACACCTTC. Its protein is CASSSAPDRNYGYTF.

This chain connects TRBV18 to TRBJ1-1; the D gene is possibly TRBD1 (6 bases). Germline lookup yields CDR1 KGHSH and CDR2 LQKENI. The CDR3 spans 14 residues. Trimming cost V 6 bases and J 4 bases, with 15 bases left between them. The CDR3 loop reads CASSIQGEFTEAFF. Written as DNA, the CDR3 is TGTGCCAGCTCGATACAGGGTGAATTCACTGAAGCTTTCTTT.

CDR3 nucleotides: TGTGCCAGCAGCGTAAGGGGTGGCACTGAAGCTTTCTTT. It is translated as CASSVRGGTEAFF. This chain links TRBV9 with TRBJ1-1; a weak D match, TRBD1 (5 bases). The CDR3 has 13 residues. Germline V gene sequence: CDR1 SGDLS, CDR2 YYNGEE. The ends were cut back, 1 base at V and 4 bases at J, with 8 bases in the middle.

This clone was observed once. This rearrangement joins TRBV2 to TRBJ1-5, with D possibly matching TRBD1 (6 bases). V dropped 3 bases and J dropped 2 bases, with 20 bases sitting between them. This CDR3 contains 18 residues. Per the germline V gene, CDR1 is SNHLY and CDR2 is FYNNEI. CDR3 region: CASSDRFAGAPGNQPQHF. The CDR3 DNA reads TGTGCCAGCAGTGATCGGTTCGCGGGGGCGCCGGGCAATCAGCCCCAGCATTTT.

This clone was recorded once. V gene TRBV18 combines with J gene TRBJ1-1; the match to TRBD1 covers 7 bases. Losses at the gene ends were 1 base for V and 8 bases for J; bases not matched to a gene: 1. CDR1 and CDR2 (germline): KGHSH, LQKENI. The CDR3 is made up of 12 amino acids. The CDR3 nucleotides are TGTGCCAGCTCACCACAGGACAGGGAAGCTTTCTTT. Protein: CASSPQDREAFF.